The 27 T cell receptor beta chains below come from one sample, sequenced in a study of response to subunit inactivated influenza vaccine. Each CDR3 protein gets one entry after TCRdb re-called the RT-PCR reads with MiXCR. Counted here are about 500,000 distinct CDR3 sequences, 16% occurring once; the ten biggest clones make up 2.5% to 3.5%. Here the sequenced sample was CD4+ T cells sorted from PBMCs, taken less than 30 months after vaccination. These receptors all stem from a man between 50 and 69 years old who received an inactivated influenza vaccine.

This clonotype was counted a few times. The V and J genes are TRBV5-1 and TRBJ2-1; the match to TRBD2 covers 12 bases. V lost 1 base, J lost 9 bases, and 5 bases stayed unmatched. This CDR3 is 15 amino acids long. The germline V gene encodes CDR1 SGHRS and CDR2 YFSETQ. The CDR3 loop reads CASSLRLAGAVEQFF. The CDR3 DNA reads TGCGCCAGCAGCTTGAGACTAGCGGGAGCTGTTGAGCAGTTCTTC.

This clonotype was seen more than once but under ten times. V usage is TRBV6-6 and J usage is TRBJ1-2, with a tentative D call TRBD1 (5 bases). Trimming cost V 5 bases and J 6 bases, with 13 bases left between them. The length of the CDR3 is 13 residues. Per the germline V gene, CDR1 is MNHNY and CDR2 is SVGAGI (reference sequence). CDR3 protein: CASSRRSGDGYTF. The CDR3 region has the DNA TGTGCCAGCAGTAGACGTTCGGGGGATGGCTACACCTTC.

This clonotype was recorded at least ten times. The chain carries TRBV6-1 and TRBJ2-3; D uncertain. V was clipped by 4 bases and J by 1 base, with 12 bases between them. Germline V gene sequence: CDR1 MNHNS, CDR2 SASEGT. CDR3 size: 15 residues. The CDR3 loop is CASSGRSFGTDTQYF. CDR3 nucleotide sequence: TGTGCCAGCAGTGGTCGGTCGTTCGGCACAGATACGCAGTATTTT.

The chain links TRBV20-1 to TRBJ2-7; 8 nucleotides match TRBD2. After removal of 3 bases from V and 5 bases from J, the junction contained 9 bases not matched to a gene. Germline CDR1 and CDR2: DFQATT and SNEGSKA (reference sequence). CDR3 size: 14 residues. CDR3 amino acids: CSASKAGVNHEQYF. The DNA of the CDR3 is TGCAGTGCTAGCAAAGCGGGAGTGAATCACGAGCAGTACTTC.

CDR3 protein: CSVEDVGGTGYEQFF. The CDR3, as DNA: TGCAGCGTTGAAGATGTAGGAGGGACAGGCTATGAGCAGTTCTTC. The rearrangement uses TRBV29-1 and TRBJ2-1; TRBD1 agrees at 8 bases. The CDR3 runs 15 residues. The junction had 9 bases not matched to a gene; V was cut back by 0 bases and J by 8 bases. Per the germline V gene, CDR1 is SQVTM and CDR2 is ANQGSEA.

This clonotype showed up just a few times. One junction end disagrees with the germline gene, perhaps due to a read error. V is TRBV7-7 and J is TRBJ2-1; possibly TRBD1 for D (6 bases). This CDR3 contains 15 residues. Germline-derived CDR1 and CDR2 are SSHAT and FNYEAQ (reference sequence). The CDR3 DNA follows: TGTGCTAGCAGCCCCGGGACATCTATCAAGCATGAGCAGTTCTTC. This sequence encodes CASSPGTSIKHEQFF.

This clonotype showed up many times. The chain recombines TRBV4-1 with TRBJ2-1; D not certain. Germline-derived CDR1 and CDR2 are MGHRA and YSYEKL. The CDR3 runs to 13 residues. Trimming left V 0 bases short and J 9 bases short, with 9 bases between. This CDR3 reads CASSQDKDGEQFF. The CDR3 bases are TGCGCCAGCAGCCAAGATAAGGATGGTGAGCAGTTCTTC.

A single count supports this clonotype. This chain connects TRBV20-1 to TRBJ2-1, with D unresolved. This CDR3 has 16 residues. Per germline, CDR1 DFQATT and CDR2 SNEGSKA (reference sequence). V lost 3 bases, J lost 1 base, and 16 bases lay in between. For the CDR3, the DNA is TGCAGTGCTAGGAGGCAGGAGTTCATTTCCTACAATGAGCAGTTCTTC. It encodes CSARRQEFISYNEQFF.

The V and J genes are TRBV27 and TRBJ2-2; the D gene is possibly TRBD2 (6 bases). CDR3 size: 15 residues. V was trimmed by 5 bases and J by 6 bases, leaving 16 bases between them. The germline V gene has CDR1 MNHEY and CDR2 SMNVEV (reference sequence). The CDR3 coding sequence is TGTGCCAGCAGTGGGGCGGGAAACGCTGCCGGGGAGCTGTTTTTT. This codes for CASSGAGNAAGELFF.

The chain carries TRBV7-2 and TRBJ2-3; D gene uncertain. V was cut by 2 bases and J by 6 bases, with 6 bases left in between. Germline CDR1 SGHTA, CDR2 FQGNSA. The CDR3 length is 12 residues. CDR3 sequence: CASSLISDTQYF. CDR3 nucleotide sequence: TGTGCCAGCAGCTTAATATCCGATACGCAGTATTTT.

The chain carries TRBV24-1 and TRBJ2-7, with D perhaps assigned TRBD1 or TRBD2 (5 bases each). V was pared by 3 bases and J by 3 bases, with 20 bases between. The CDR3 sequence is 17 residues long. The germline V gene encodes CDR1 KGHDR and CDR2 SFDVKD. DNA of the CDR3: TGTGCCACCAGTGATCTCCCCTCCGGGACGGCCTTCTACGAGCAGTACTTC. This sequence encodes CATSDLPSGTAFYEQYF.

The chain couples TRBV6-1 to TRBJ2-5; the match to TRBD2 covers 7 bases. V dropped 7 bases and J dropped 1; count of bases not matched to a gene: 3. This CDR3 region has 13 residues. Germline CDR1 is MNHNS and CDR2 is SASEGT. The CDR3 region is CASTRTSQETQYF. The CDR3 coding sequence is TGTGCCAGCACCCGGACTAGCCAAGAGACCCAGTACTTC.

The chain joins TRBV10-3 to TRBJ2-1; D is perhaps TRBD1 (5 bases). Germline CDR1 and CDR2: ENHRY and SYGVKD. V shed 6 bases and J shed 0 bases, with 18 bases lying between them. The CDR3 totals 17 residues. Here the CDR3 reads CAISSEGVKSSYNEQFF. CDR3 DNA: TGTGCCATCAGCTCCGAAGGGGTTAAAAGCTCCTACAATGAGCAGTTCTTC.

This clonotype was observed many times. The rearrangement uses TRBV20-1 and TRBJ2-1; D remains unclear. V lost 0 bases and J lost 9, with 12 bases in between. CDR1 is DFQATT, CDR2 SNEGSKA, per germline (reference sequence). This CDR3 region has 13 residues. This CDR3 reads CSARDIGRPEQFF. Here the CDR3 DNA reads TGCAGTGCTAGAGATATAGGAAGACCTGAGCAGTTCTTC.

The chain couples TRBV27 to TRBJ2-7; 8 bases line up with TRBD2. CDR1 is MNHEY and CDR2 is SMNVEV in the germline V gene (reference sequence). The ends lost 2 bases at V and 4 bases at J; junction bases unmatched: 10. The CDR3 is 16 amino acids. Written as DNA, the CDR3 is TGTGCCAGCAGTTTAGATCCTCGGGGGGGGATATACGAGCAGTACTTC. The encoded protein is CASSLDPRGGIYEQYF.

This chain joins TRBV19 and TRBJ2-3; TRBD1 might be the D (7 bases). V was pared by 9 bases and J by 4 bases, with 20 bases between. The CDR3 is 15 amino acids. Per the germline V gene, CDR1 is LNHDA and CDR2 is SQIVND (reference sequence). The CDR3 bases are TGTGCCAGCCGGTACGCGGCCAGGGGGGCAGATACGCAGTATTTT. This gives the protein CASRYAARGADTQYF.

This rearrangement joins TRBV7-9 to TRBJ1-3; D uncertain. Germline V CDR1 and CDR2: SEHNR, FQNEAQ (reference sequence). V shed 2 bases and J shed 0 bases, with 8 bases lying between them. The length of the CDR3 is 15 residues. Here the CDR3 reads CASSLMASSGNTIYF. The CDR3 nucleotides are TGTGCCAGCAGCTTAATGGCGAGCTCTGGAAACACCATATATTTT.

This clonotype occurred a few times. The chain couples TRBV6-2 or TRBV6-3 to TRBJ1-6, with D unresolved. V lost 1 base to trimming and J lost 10 bases, with 5 bases between them. The CDR3 is 12 amino acids. CDR1 is MNHEY and CDR2 is SVGEGT in the germline V gene. For the CDR3, the DNA is TGTGCCAGCAGTTACTTTGGATCACCCCTCCACTTT. Protein product: CASSYFGSPLHF.

The chain has TRBV11-2 and TRBJ1-5; TRBD1 matches at 10 bases. Germline CDR1 reads SGHAT; CDR2 reads FQNNGV. The CDR3 runs to 17 residues. V lost 2 bases, J lost 3 bases, and 7 bases stayed unmatched. In DNA, the CDR3 is TGTGCCAGCAGCTTATATCGGGACAGGGGTTACAATCAGCCCCAGCATTTT. The encoded protein is CASSLYRDRGYNQPQHF.

This clonotype has more than one count but fewer than ten. The chain joins TRBV20-1 to TRBJ2-7, with D uncertain. Looked up from germline, CDR1 is DFQATT and CDR2 is SNEGSKA (reference sequence). V lost 8 bases to trimming and J lost 2 bases, with 10 bases between them. This CDR3 contains 11 residues. The CDR3 sequence: CSPNGAYEQYF. Here the CDR3 DNA reads TGCAGTCCAAATGGGGCCTACGAGCAGTACTTC.

This chain joins TRBV6-2 or TRBV6-3 and TRBJ2-7; D remains unclear. The V gene lost 2 bases and the J gene lost 3 bases, with 5 bases spanning the gap. CDR1 is MNHEY and CDR2 is SVGEGT in the germline V gene. The CDR3 has 12 amino acids. The CDR3 coding sequence is TGTGCCAGCAGTTACACGGACTACGAGCAGTACTTC. Residues: CASSYTDYEQYF.

The chain couples TRBV7-8 to TRBJ2-3; 12 bases agree with TRBD1. CDR1 is SGHVS, CDR2 FQNEAQ, per germline. This CDR3 has 18 amino acids. The V segment lost 5 bases and the J segment 0 bases; nucleotides outside the gene matches: 9. The CDR3 DNA is TGTGCCAGCAGCCGAAGGGACAGGGGGCGTGTAAGCACAGATACGCAGTATTTT. Amino acid sequence: CASSRRDRGRVSTDTQYF.

This chain connects TRBV7-2 to TRBJ2-1; D unclear. The germline CDR1 and CDR2 sequences are SGHTA and FQGNSA. The CDR3 spans 12 residues. V shed 5 bases and J shed 7 bases, with 9 bases lying between them. This chain's CDR3 is CASSRIANEQFF. DNA for the CDR3: TGTGCCAGCAGCCGAATAGCTAATGAGCAGTTCTTC.

This clonotype was seen repeatedly, ten times or more. The genes are TRBV7-8 and TRBJ1-2; the match to TRBD1 covers 7 bases. Germline lookup yields CDR1 SGHVS and CDR2 FQNEAQ. J gave up 8 bases and V 5 bases, and 5 bases lay outside the gene matches. The CDR3 has 12 amino acids. The CDR3 reads CASSLQGLGYTF. The CDR3 DNA reads as TGTGCCAGCAGCCTACAGGGGCTCGGCTACACCTTC.

This rearrangement joins TRBV12-3 or TRBV12-4 to TRBJ2-3, with 14 nucleotides matching TRBD2. The V segment lost 8 bases and the J segment 7 bases; nucleotides outside the gene matches: 2. The CDR3 sequence is 13 residues long. The CDR3 DNA sequence: TGTGCCAGCGGGACTAGCGGGGGTAATACGCAGTATTTT. Residues: CASGTSGGNTQYF.

The rearrangement links TRBV9 to TRBJ2-1; no clear D. This CDR3 contains 17 residues. Per germline, CDR1 SGDLS and CDR2 YYNGEE. Trimming cost V 0 bases and J 0 bases, with 13 bases left between them. The CDR3 reads CASSVEYSPSSYNEQFF. In nucleotides, the CDR3 is TGTGCCAGCAGCGTAGAATACAGTCCCAGCTCCTACAATGAGCAGTTCTTC.

The chain couples TRBV5-1 to TRBJ2-1, with a possible D match to TRBD2 (5 bases). The CDR3 extends over 13 amino acids. The V gene lost 1 base and the J gene lost 8 bases, with 10 bases spanning the gap. Germline V gene sequence: CDR1 SGHRS, CDR2 YFSETQ. CDR3 in amino acids: CASSLLSRDEQFF. CDR3 sequence (DNA): TGCGCCAGCAGCTTGCTGTCGAGGGATGAGCAGTTCTTC.